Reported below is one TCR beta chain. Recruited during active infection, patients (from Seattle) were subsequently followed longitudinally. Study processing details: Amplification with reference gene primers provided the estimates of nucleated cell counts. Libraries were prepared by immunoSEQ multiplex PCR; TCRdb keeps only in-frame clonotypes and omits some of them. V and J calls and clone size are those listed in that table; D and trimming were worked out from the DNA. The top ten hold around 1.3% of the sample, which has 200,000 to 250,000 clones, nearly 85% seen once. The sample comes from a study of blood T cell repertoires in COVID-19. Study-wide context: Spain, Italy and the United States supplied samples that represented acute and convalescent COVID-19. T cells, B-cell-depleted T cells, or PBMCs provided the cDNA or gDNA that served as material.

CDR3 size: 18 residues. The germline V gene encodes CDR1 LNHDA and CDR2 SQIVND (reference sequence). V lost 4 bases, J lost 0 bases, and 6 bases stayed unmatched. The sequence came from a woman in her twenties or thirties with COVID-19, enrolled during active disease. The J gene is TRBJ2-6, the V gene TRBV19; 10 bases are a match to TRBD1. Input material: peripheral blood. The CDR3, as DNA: TGTGCCAGTAGTAGGCGGGGACAGGGGTTCTCTGGGGCCAACGTCCTGACTTTC. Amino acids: CASSRRGQGFSGANVLTF. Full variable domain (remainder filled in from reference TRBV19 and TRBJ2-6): DGGITQSPKYLFRKEGQNVTLSCEQNLNHDAMYWYRQDPGQGLRLIYYSQIVNDFQKGDIAEGYSVSREKKESFPLTVTSAQKNPTAFYLCASSRRGQGFSGANVLTFGAGSRLTVL.